This T cell receptor (beta chain) was sequenced in a study of cytomegalovirus exposure and HLA in healthy donors (TCRdb year 2017). In the study overall: In an earlier analysis of approximately 640 of the donors, 276 Gb of sequence data and 90 million to 120 million unique TCR beta sequences from about 190 million T cells were reported. The study profiled the T cell repertoires of hundreds of subjects by immunosequencing and related them to cytomegalovirus serostatus. The later analysis used no new phenotypic data to find candidate immune exposures, relying instead on TCR beta sequences and their occurrence across donors. A later analysis re-examined previously published TCR beta repertoires from hundreds of donors and added high-resolution HLA genotyping to investigate patterns of TCR occurrence. In an earlier analysis of 587 of the donors, high-throughput TCR beta sequencing was used to judge whether each TCR beta V gene segment behaved as functional or pseudogenic. Four to six DR-DQ haplotypes were handled as single units for association and clustering because linkage in the cohort was strong. Among the approximately 430 genotyped donors, about 85% belonged to the genetic ancestry cluster associated with self-reported Caucasian donors. Besides the first cohort of roughly 700 subjects, a separate validation cohort made up of about 120 different subjects was used. An early release covering over 500 HLA-typed donors comprised roughly 300 gigabases of sequencing data and about 90 million unique TCR sequences. Donor age, sex, ethnicity and CMV serostatus were collected together with the repertoire data. In a later genetic analysis, genome-wide SNP genotypes for about 55% of the roughly 700 donors were used, and that subset was treated as a discovery cohort. The aim of the study was to test whether cataloging public T cell receptors could identify signatures of past pathogen exposure. Typing coverage varied by locus: roughly 620-640 donors for A, B, C, DRB1 and DQB1; 522 for DQA1; nearly 610 for DPA1; some 470 for DPB1. Among 300 to 500 genotyped donors of the cohort, an average of about 220,000 unique TCR beta nucleotide sequences was sequenced per donor, of which 15% to 20% were non-productive. Class I and class II HLA loci were covered by the typing at four-digit resolution. To predict cytomegalovirus infection status, the study combined high-throughput TCR immunosequencing, statistical association of individual TCRs with disease status, and machine learning. All discovery cohort repertoires had been generated on a single sequencing platform.

The cohort was made up of 666 healthy bone marrow donors. Cohort members were all nominally healthy when sampled, although unrecorded immune exposures were likely present. The donor was CMV seronegative and was included in the group of about 350 seronegative cohort members. A peripheral blood sample was collected from each donor, and TCR beta sequencing was performed on peripheral blood mononuclear cells. Genomic DNA was extracted from the blood cell samples with the Qiagen DNeasy Blood Extraction Kit. Concerning this clone itself: The antigen it recognizes is unknown. No clone much larger than this one lies a single base away; base qualities are absent.

The germline V gene yields SGHAT for CDR1 and FQNNGV for CDR2. Germline trimming: 5 bases from V, 2 bases from J; junction bases outside gene matches: 7. The CDR3 runs 15 amino acids, cysteine and phenylalanine included. Only the CDR3 DNA stays, 45 bases, in frame from base 1. Library prep was done by the immunoSEQ multiplex PCR assay. For the multiplex PCR, a mixture combining 60 forward primers for TCR Vbeta segments and 13 reverse primers for TCR Jbeta segments was used. Amplification of the CDR3 region of rearranged TCR beta genes was performed with a multiplex PCR assay on genomic DNA. The amplified TCR beta libraries were sequenced on the Illumina HiSeq System as 87-base-pair reads. Turning to the authors' computational methods: Across the 700 or so repertoires, a later analysis counted some 80 million unique TCR beta chains, some 11 million of which were shared by at least two donors. A nearest-neighbor algorithm error-corrected the raw reads and collapsed the reads into unique sequences, merging closely related sequences to remove PCR and sequencing errors. To assign V, D and J gene segments, CDR3 sequences were aligned to IMGT reference sequences. For a sequence to be retained, at least a six-nucleotide match to both a V gene segment and a J gene segment was required. Rearrangements were classified as productive when the CDR3 lacked stop codons and remained in frame with V and J, and all other rearrangements were classified as non-productive. CDR3 was defined by IMGT convention, running from the second conserved V-encoded cysteine to the conserved J-encoded phenylalanine. The earlier analysis of some 600 of the donors excluded sequences that lacked an unambiguous match to a single V gene segment. An earlier analysis of just under 600 of the donors called V segments functional above 56.7% productive rearrangements and segregating when the between-donor standard deviation exceeded 5%. A statistical classification framework was built to diagnose cytomegalovirus status from the catalog of TCR beta chain sequences. A later analysis assigned V and J genes by comparing TCR nucleotide sequences with IMGT/GENE-DB human TR gene sequences. Using the TCRdist pipeline, a later analysis assigned CDR3 sequences along with most-parsimonious VDJ recombination scenarios. In a later analysis, each TCR beta chain was defined by its CDR3 amino acid sequence together with its V-gene family, and reads without a unique V-gene family were excluded. A later analysis removed 592 highly shared, low-generation-probability nucleotide sequences to deal with suspected cross-contamination and a sequencing artifact. In a later analysis, a clonal expansion index was calculated for each public chain from normalized within-repertoire ranks of inferred template counts. Generation probabilities in a later analysis came from a VDJ recombination model fitted to out-of-frame rearrangements, and those results were checked against IGoR. Hypergeometric tests were used in a later analysis to score TCR-TCR, TCR-HLA and TCR-CMV co-occurrence, with a repertoire-size bias correction applied to the TCR pairs. To estimate false discovery rates, a later analysis permuted the HLA or CMV assignments 20 times. In a later analysis, co-occurring TCRs were grouped using DBSCAN, with TCRdist sequence similarity added in when clustering inside HLA-allele-positive subsets. For co-occurrence clustering, repertoires with fewer than 30,000 or more than 120,000 public chains were excluded, along with four to six repertoires with anomalous nucleotide sharing. TCRdb limited this immuneACCESS table to in-frame rearrangements with V and J called. A share of clones is missing; checked studies link under half to unresolved V genes, and the rest is unexplained. V, J and clone size derive from that table, while D and trimming were established from the DNA sequence. The sample includes over 150,000 clones, with approximately 81% observed a single time. The top ten clonotypes cover approximately 1.4% of the sample.

On the study overall, not on this receptor specifically: Only TCR beta chains were sequenced in this cohort, and the absence of alpha or paired-chain data limited detectable features. In both the original and validation cohorts, the classifier was reported to diagnose cytomegalovirus status with high specificity and sensitivity. In a later analysis, some 18,000 TCR beta sequences were associated with specific HLA alleles at a false discovery rate of 0.05. Fewer than 20 rarely observed V segments, including chromosome 9 orphons, were excluded from the earlier analysis of some 590 of the donors because counts were too low. While some public TCRs were present in many individuals, most TCR sequences turned up only very rarely across donors. V-gene and J-gene trimming of TCR beta chains was associated with a missense DCLRE1C variant in a later genetic analysis, and the association was replicated in an independent cohort. In a later analysis, several top co-occurrence clusters were reported to appear linked to parvovirus B19, influenza, CMV and Epstein-Barr virus. A further reported finding was that TCR beta sequences accurately predicted the HLA-A and HLA-B alleles for most subjects in the first cohort. According to the authors, the approach could potentially be generalized to other disease states and immunological phenotypes. In an earlier analysis of more than 450 of the donors, most TCR beta V segments were observed in productive rearrangements about 87% or about 30% of the time, broadly matching IMGT annotations. HLA typing was unavailable for some donors at each locus, so association tests used only the typed subset. For the cohort, immune exposure information was limited to CMV serostatus. Some IMGT-functional V segments, including TRBV6-2 and TRBV6-3, could not be distinguished by the 87-base-pair reads and were therefore excluded. Compared with equally common non-associated chains, HLA-associated TCR beta chains in a later analysis were more clonally expanded and had lower generation probabilities. A later genetic analysis reported fewer N-insertions in productive TCRs among donors in an Asian-associated ancestry cluster than the roughly 640-donor mean. A total of 150 to 200 TCR beta chains were listed by the study as associated with cytomegalovirus. In a later analysis, the rate of TCR association differed among HLA loci, with DRB1 alleles having the most associated TCRs and HLA-C alleles having the fewest. Correlated functional status among segregating V segments might be attributable to linkage disequilibrium, but an unknown experimental factor could not be ruled out. A cluster of highly shared sequence variants was judged likely to represent a technical artifact of the sequencing pipeline. Roughly uniform sequencing depth across donors was assumed in presence/absence analyses, although this assumption may not hold. In a later analysis, most CMV-associated TCR beta chains were found to appear HLA-restricted, with HLA associations seemingly driven largely by CMV exposure. In vitro tests confirmed that a few of the cytomegalovirus-associated TCR beta chains recognize cytomegalovirus antigens. Assigning TCR associations to individual alleles was difficult when HLA alleles, especially DR and DQ, strongly co-occurred.

This clonotype originated in a man aged 18 to 35 in good health and CMV-seronegative. This chain joins TRBV11-2 to TRBJ1-1; TRBD1 lines up with 8 middle nucleotides. The sequenced sample consisted of PBMCs. The DNA is as follows: TGTGCCAGCAGCCTCCCCGGGACAGGCAACACTGAAGCTTTCTTT. Protein translation: CASSLPGTGNTEAFF.